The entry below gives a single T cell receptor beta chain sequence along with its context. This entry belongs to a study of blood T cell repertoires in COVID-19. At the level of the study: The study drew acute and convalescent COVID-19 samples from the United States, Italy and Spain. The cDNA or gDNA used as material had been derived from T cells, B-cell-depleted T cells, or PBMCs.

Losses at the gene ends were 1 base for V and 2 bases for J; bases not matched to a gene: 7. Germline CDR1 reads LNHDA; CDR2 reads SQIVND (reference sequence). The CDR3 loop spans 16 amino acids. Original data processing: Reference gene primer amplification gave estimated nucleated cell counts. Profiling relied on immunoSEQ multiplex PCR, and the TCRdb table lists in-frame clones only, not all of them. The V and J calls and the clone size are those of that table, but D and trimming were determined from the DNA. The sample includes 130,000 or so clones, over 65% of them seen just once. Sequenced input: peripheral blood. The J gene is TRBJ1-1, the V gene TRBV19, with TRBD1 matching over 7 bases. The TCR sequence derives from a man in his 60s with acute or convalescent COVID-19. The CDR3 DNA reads TGTGCCAGTAGTATAGCCTGGGACAGCATTAACACTGAAGCTTTCTTT. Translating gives CASSIAWDSINTEAFF.